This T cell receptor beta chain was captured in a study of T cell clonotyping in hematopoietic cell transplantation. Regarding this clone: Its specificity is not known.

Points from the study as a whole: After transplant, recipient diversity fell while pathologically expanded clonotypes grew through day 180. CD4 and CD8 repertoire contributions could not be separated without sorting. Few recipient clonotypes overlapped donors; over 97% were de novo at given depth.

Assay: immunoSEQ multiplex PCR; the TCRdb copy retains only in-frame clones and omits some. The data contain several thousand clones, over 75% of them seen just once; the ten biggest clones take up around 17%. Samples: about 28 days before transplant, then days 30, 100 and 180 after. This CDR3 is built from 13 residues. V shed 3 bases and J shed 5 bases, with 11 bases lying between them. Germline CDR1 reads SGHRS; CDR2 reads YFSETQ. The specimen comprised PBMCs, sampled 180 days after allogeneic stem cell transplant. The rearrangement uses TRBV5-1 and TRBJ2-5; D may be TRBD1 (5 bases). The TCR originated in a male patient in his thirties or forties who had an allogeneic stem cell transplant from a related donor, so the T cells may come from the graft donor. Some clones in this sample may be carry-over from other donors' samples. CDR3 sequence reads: CASSSTGQETQYF. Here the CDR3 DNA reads TGCGCCAGCAGCTCCACAGGTCAGGAGACCCAGTACTTC. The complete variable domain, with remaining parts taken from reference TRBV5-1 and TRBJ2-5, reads KAGVTQTPRYLIKTRGQQVTLSCSPISGHRSVSWYQQTPGQGLQFLFEYFSETQRNKGNFPGRFSGRQFSNSRSEMNVSTLELGDSALYLCASSSTGQETQYFGPGTRLLVL.